This T cell receptor beta chain was documented in a study of monozygotic twins with inflammatory bowel disease. Notes on the study in general: Fewer shared clonotypes with others were found in IBD patients than in healthy twins, especially with disease activity.

About this clonotype itself: The antigen is unknown.

The authors made each sample's cDNA in eight separate reactions. TCRdb reprocessed the 5' RACE reads and stores each CDR3 protein as one record, lacking DNA. The sample includes some 330,000 distinct CDR3 sequences. This clonotype was obtained from a human donor with ulcerative colitis or Crohn's disease, or a healthy co-twin of an affected twin (not recorded which). Sequenced material: blood.

The CDR3 spells CASSLWTGVRNEQFF. The J gene is TRBJ2-1, the V gene TRBV5-1; TCRdb designates TRBD1, a call that cannot be tested without DNA. This CDR3 spans 15 amino acids. Germline V CDR1 and CDR2: SGHRS, YFSETQ.